The T cell receptor (beta chain) under discussion was sequenced for a study of cytomegalovirus exposure and HLA in healthy donors. At the level of the study: About 200 million T cells yielded approximately 100 million unique TCR beta sequences, as an earlier analysis found. Study observations and caveats: Rare sequences made up most TCRs, while some public TCRs were found in many donors.

Germline-derived CDR1 and CDR2 are SGHDN and FVKESK. The CDR3 has 15 amino acids. The J segment lost 5 bases and the V segment lost 4 bases, leaving 7 bases of the junction unmatched. Researchers ran the PCR with 60 Vbeta and 13 Jbeta primers. Some clones are missing from TCRdb's copy, which holds only in-frame ones; the method was immunoSEQ multiplex PCR. The top ten clones hold around 4% of a sample with about 130,000 clones, about 84% of them seen once. A word on this clone: Its antigen is unidentified.

The sequence was collected from a man aged 18 to 30 in good health and CMV-seropositive. The sample taken for sequencing was PBMCs. The V call is TRBV14, the J call TRBJ2-2; 7 bases fit TRBD1. CDR3 protein: CASSLDRVLTGELFF. For the CDR3, the DNA is TGTGCCAGCAGCCTTGACAGGGTTTTAACCGGGGAGCTGTTTTTT.